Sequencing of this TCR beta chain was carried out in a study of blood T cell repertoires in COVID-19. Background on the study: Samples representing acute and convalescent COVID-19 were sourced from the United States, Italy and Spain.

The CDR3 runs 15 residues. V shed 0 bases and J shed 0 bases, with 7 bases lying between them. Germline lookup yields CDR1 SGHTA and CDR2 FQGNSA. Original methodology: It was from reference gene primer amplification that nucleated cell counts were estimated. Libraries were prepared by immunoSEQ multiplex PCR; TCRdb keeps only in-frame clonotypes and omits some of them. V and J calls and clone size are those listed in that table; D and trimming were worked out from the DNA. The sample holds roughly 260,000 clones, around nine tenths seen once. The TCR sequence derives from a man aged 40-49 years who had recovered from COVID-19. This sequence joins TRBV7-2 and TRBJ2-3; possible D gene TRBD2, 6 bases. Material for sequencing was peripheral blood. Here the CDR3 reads CASSLAGRSTDTQYF. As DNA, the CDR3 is TGTGCCAGCAGCTTAGCCGGGAGAAGCACAGATACGCAGTATTTT. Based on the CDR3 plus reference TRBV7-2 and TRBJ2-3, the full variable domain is GAGVSQSPSNKVTEKGKDVELRCDPISGHTALYWYRQSLGQGLEFLIYFQGNSAPDKSGLPSDRFSAERTGGSVSTLTIQRTQQEDSAVYLCASSLAGRSTDTQYFGPGTRLTVL.